The rows below give T cell receptor beta chains drawn from one sample of a study of CD8+ T cells in alopecia areata. Sequenced by immunoSEQ multiplex PCR; TCRdb stores in-frame clones only, minus some. The sample comprises 200,000 or so clones, 35% to 40% of which are singletons, and 0.48% rests with the top ten. The source was CD4+ T cells sorted from blood, collected at approximately week 30, from a patient treated with tofacitinib. The receptors here all came from a human donor with alopecia areata. CDR3s include the opening cysteine and the closing phenylalanine or tryptophan. A D gene is named only where the DNA matches it firmly. Clone sizes are given selectively: once, few, many, or a class where the clone is expanded.

abundance,len,d_gene,j_gene,v_gene,CDR3nt,CDR3aa
few,11,NA,TRBJ1-2,TRBV20-1,TGCAGTGCTAGGGTGGACTATGGCTACACCTTC,CSARVDYGYTF
NA,14,NA,TRBJ1-2,TRBV29-1,TGCAGCGTCGGGAGAGATACAGGGATCAACGGCTACACCTTC,CSVGRDTGINGYTF
NA,16,TRBD1,TRBJ2-7,TRBV4-1,TGCGCCAGCAGCCTCCAATCCGGGACAGGCGCCTACGAGCAGTACTTC,CASSLQSGTGAYEQYF
once,13,NA,TRBJ1-2,TRBV10-1,TGCGCCAGCAGTGACCGAAGAAACTATGGCTACACCTTC,CASSDRRNYGYTF
NA,14,TRBD1,TRBJ2-7,TRBV5-4,TGTGCCAGCAGCTTGTCAGGGGGCGCCTACGAGCAGTACTTC,CASSLSGGAYEQYF
NA,15,NA,TRBJ2-2,TRBV6-1,TGTGCCAGCGACCCCTGGACAGCGAACACCGGGGAGCTGTTTTTT,CASDPWTANTGELFF
NA,12,TRBD1,TRBJ1-1,TRBV6-6,TGTGCCAGCGGGACAGGGGGAACTGAAGCTTTCTTT,CASGTGGTEAFF
few,14,TRBD2,TRBJ2-7,TRBV5-1,TGCGCCAGCAGCTTGGTTGCTAGCGGCTACGAGCAGTACTTC,CASSLVASGYEQYF
few,12,NA,TRBJ2-2,TRBV19,TGTGCCAGTAGTCCCCAGGGGGGGGAGCTGTTTTTT,CASSPQGGELFF
few,13,NA,TRBJ2-3,TRBV7-3,TGTGCCAGCAGCTTAAGTATAACCGATACGCAGTATTTT,CASSLSITDTQYF
NA,15,TRBD1,TRBJ1-2,TRBV25-1,TGTGCCAGCGCGCTCGGGGGCAGGGGGGACTATGGCTACACCTTC,CASALGGRGDYGYTF
NA,16,TRBD1,TRBJ2-1,TRBV5-1,TGCGCCAGCAGCTCCCTAGGGGACAGGGGCTACAATGAGCAGTTCTTC,CASSSLGDRGYNEQFF
NA,14,TRBD2,TRBJ2-3,TRBV6-4,TGTGCCAGCAGGGACATAGCGGGGGATGATACGCAGTATTTT,CASRDIAGDDTQYF
NA,14,NA,TRBJ1-2,TRBV25-1,TGTGCCAGCAGTGAATCAACGGGGGGACGATACTACACCTTC,CASSESTGGRYYTF
NA,15,NA,TRBJ1-2,TRBV19,TGTGCCAGTGGAGCGGGGTTAGGCAGAGGCTATGGCTACACCTTC,CASGAGLGRGYGYTF
NA,11,NA,TRBJ1-1,TRBV25-1,TGTGCCAGCAGGGGCCCCACTGAAGCTTTCTTT,CASRGPTEAFF
NA,14,NA,TRBJ1-6,TRBV10-3,TGTGCCATCAGGCCGGGACGGGAAAATTCACCCCTCCACTTT,CAIRPGRENSPLHF
few,14,NA,TRBJ1-2,TRBV5-1,TGCGCCAGCAGCTTGACACCACCCCGATATGGCTACACCTTC,CASSLTPPRYGYTF
NA,12,NA,TRBJ2-7,TRBV2,TGTGCCAGCAGTACGGACAGTATCGAGCAGTACTTC,CASSTDSIEQYF
few,14,TRBD1,TRBJ2-7,TRBV19,TGTGCCAGTAGTATGGGACAGGGGGCTAACGAGCAGTACTTC,CASSMGQGANEQYF
few,11,NA,TRBJ2-5,TRBV5-5,TGTGCCAGCAGCTTGGTGGAGACCCAGTACTTC,CASSLVETQYF
few,15,NA,TRBJ2-7,TRBV18,TGTGCCAGCTCACCACAGTTCCCCGTGGGGGCCGAGCAGTACTTC,CASSPQFPVGAEQYF
few,13,NA,TRBJ2-7,TRBV5-6,TGTGCCAGCAGCTTGTCGGGATACTACGAGCAGTACTTC,CASSLSGYYEQYF
few,14,NA,TRBJ2-6,TRBV25-1,TGTGCCAGCAGTAAAGGGTCTGGGGCCAACGTCCTGACTTTC,CASSKGSGANVLTF
NA,13,NA,TRBJ1-1,TRBV5-1,TGCGCCAGCAGCTCGGAGCTGAACACTGAAGCTTTCTTT,CASSSELNTEAFF
NA,14,NA,TRBJ1-2,TRBV6-6,TGTGCCAGCATCCTACAGCCTAGTCACTATGGCTACACCTTC,CASILQPSHYGYTF
NA,12,TRBD1,TRBJ1-1,TRBV29-1,TGCAGCGTTGACAGGGGGACGGGAGAAGCTTTCTTT,CSVDRGTGEAFF
few,16,TRBD1,TRBJ2-7,TRBV6-6,TGTGCCAGCAGTTACTCGACCCCGGGACAGGGTTACGAGCAGTACTTC,CASSYSTPGQGYEQYF
NA,12,NA,TRBJ1-1,TRBV30,TGTGCCTGGAATAGGGGGAACACTGAAGCTTTCTTT,CAWNRGNTEAFF
few,15,NA,TRBJ2-4,TRBV19,TGTGCCAGTAGTGTTTCGGGTTTAGCCAAAAACATTCAGTACTTC,CASSVSGLAKNIQYF
NA,16,NA,TRBJ2-7,TRBV21-1,TGTGCCAGCAGCAAAGGGGACCCGAGGGGGCAAGCCGAGCAGTACTTC,CASSKGDPRGQAEQYF
NA,13,NA,TRBJ2-7,TRBV30,TGTGCCTGGAGTGGTCAGGGGAACCACGAGCAGTACTTC,CAWSGQGNHEQYF
few,14,NA,TRBJ2-7,TRBV4-1,TGCGCCAGCAGCCAAGAGGTGGGATGGTACGAGCAGTACTTC,CASSQEVGWYEQYF
NA,13,NA,TRBJ1-2,TRBV9,TGTGCCAGCAGCGGGGGAGATTTCTATGGCTACACCTTC,CASSGGDFYGYTF
few,20,TRBD1,TRBJ2-6,TRBV27,TGTGCCAGCAGTTTATCGCGGACAGGGTGGTTGGACTCTGGGGCCAACGTCCTGACTTTC,CASSLSRTGWLDSGANVLTF
few,12,TRBD1,TRBJ1-2,TRBV29-1,TGCAGCGAAGACAGGGCGGGTCCTGGCTACACCTTC,CSEDRAGPGYTF
few,15,TRBD1,TRBJ1-2,TRBV5-1,TGCGCCAGCAGCCGTGACAGGGGGATCCGCGTTGGCTACACCTTC,CASSRDRGIRVGYTF
NA,13,NA,TRBJ2-7,TRBV6-5,TGTGCCAGCAGTTCAGGGACGCCCTACGAGCAGTACTTC,CASSSGTPYEQYF
NA,14,TRBD2,TRBJ2-7,TRBV7-9,TGTGCCAGCAGCTCGGGACTAGCGGGAGACGAGCAGTACTTC,CASSSGLAGDEQYF
few,11,NA,TRBJ2-5,TRBV30,TGTGCCTGGGGGGCCGGGGAGACCCAGTACTTC,CAWGAGETQYF
NA,12,NA,TRBJ2-5,TRBV9,TGTGCCAGCAGCGTAAGCCAAGAGACCCAGTACTTC,CASSVSQETQYF
few,13,NA,TRBJ1-4,TRBV7-2,TGTGCCAGCAGCCTCGATGCTAATGAAAAACTGTTTTTT,CASSLDANEKLFF
NA,15,TRBD2,TRBJ2-3,TRBV5-1,TGCGCCAGCAGCTTGGACGGGAGGGCCGGAGATACGCAGTATTTT,CASSLDGRAGDTQYF
NA,14,NA,TRBJ2-3,TRBV6-1,TGTGCCAGCACCCGGGGGACTAGCACAGATACGCAGTATTTT,CASTRGTSTDTQYF
NA,11,NA,TRBJ2-1,TRBV20-1,TGCAGTGCTAGAAACGGCAATGAGCAGTTCTTC,CSARNGNEQFF
few,13,NA,TRBJ1-1,TRBV18,TGTGCCAGCTCATGGGGGCGGGACACTGAAGCTTTCTTT,CASSWGRDTEAFF
many,13,NA,TRBJ1-1,TRBV6-1,TGTGCCAGCGGGAGACTGTTGAACACTGAAGCTTTCTTT,CASGRLLNTEAFF